This TCR beta chain stems from a study of blood T cell repertoires in COVID-19. Looked up from germline, CDR1 is KGHSH and CDR2 is LQKENI. V lost 4 bases and J lost 0; bases outside the gene matches: 3. The CDR3 loop spans 14 amino acids. Method: immunoSEQ multiplex PCR; TCRdb's copy keeps in-frame clones and lacks some. This table holds about 65,000 clones, roughly 83% found once. Sequenced sample: peripheral blood. The TCR sequence derives from a man aged 50-59 years with COVID-19, enrolled during active disease. The rearrangement links TRBV18 to TRBJ2-7; 7 bases agree with TRBD1. The CDR3 sequence is CASSLRDSSYEQYF. The CDR3 DNA reads TGTGCCAGCTCACTACGGGACAGCTCCTACGAGCAGTACTTC.